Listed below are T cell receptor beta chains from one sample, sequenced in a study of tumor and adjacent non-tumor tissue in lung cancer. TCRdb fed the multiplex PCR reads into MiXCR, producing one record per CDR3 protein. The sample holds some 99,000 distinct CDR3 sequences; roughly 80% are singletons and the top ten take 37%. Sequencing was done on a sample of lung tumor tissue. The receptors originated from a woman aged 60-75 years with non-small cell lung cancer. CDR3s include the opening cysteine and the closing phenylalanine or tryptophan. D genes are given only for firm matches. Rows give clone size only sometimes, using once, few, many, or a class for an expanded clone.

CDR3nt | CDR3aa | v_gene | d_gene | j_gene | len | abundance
TGCAGTGTTAACCCTAGCGGGGGGGCCTGGACAGATACGCAGTATTTT | CSVNPSGGAWTDTQYF | TRBV20-1 | TRBD2 | TRBJ2-3 | 16 | few
TGTGCCAGTAGTTTCGGACTAGCGGGCACCAACCTCCAGGCGTGGTTC | CASSFGLAGTNLQAWF | TRBV6-6 | TRBD2 | TRBJ2-5 | 16 | NA
TGTGTCAGCAGAATACAGGGGTACTCCTATGAGCAGTACTTC | CVSRIQGYSYEQYF | TRBV12-3/TRBV12-4 | TRBD1 | TRBJ2-7 | 14 | few
TGTGTCAGTAGTCGCCAGACAAGGGGAGACTATGAGCAGTACTTC | CVSSRQTRGDYEQYF | TRBV6-6 | NA | TRBJ2-7 | 15 | NA
TGTGCCAGCAGTTACTCGCCCGGGGGGACGTCCTACAATGAGCAGTTCTTC | CASSYSPGGTSYNEQFF | TRBV6-5 | TRBD2 | TRBJ2-1 | 17 | NA
TGTGCCAGCAGCTACGGGACCACCAGGAGCTACGAGCAGTACTTC | CASSYGTTRSYEQYF | TRBV11-2 | NA | TRBJ2-7 | 15 | NA
TGTGCCTCTCTTAGGAACGACTACGAGCAGTACTTC | CASLRNDYEQYF | TRBV28 | NA | TRBJ2-7 | 12 | many
TGTACCAGCAGCCTTACCCAGAACACTGAAACTTTCTTT | CTSSLTQNTETFF | TRBV11-3 | NA | TRBJ1-1 | 13 | NA
TGCGCCAGCAGCTTGCAGGGGGCCAGTAATCAGCCCCATCATTTT | CASSLQGASNQPHHF | TRBV5-1 | TRBD1 | TRBJ1-5 | 15 | few
TGTGCCAGCAGCCGATGCGGGACAGGGTACAATGAGCAGTTCTTC | CASSRCGTGYNEQFF | TRBV11-2 | TRBD1 | TRBJ2-1 | 15 | NA
TGCGTCAGCGGCCGTCCCGGAGATACGCAGTATTTT | CVSGRPGDTQYF | TRBV4-3 | NA | TRBJ2-3 | 12 | NA
TGTGCCAGCGCTGCTCGGACAGTCCCAGGGAAACTGTTTTTT | CASAARTVPGKLFF | TRBV11-2 | NA | TRBJ1-4 | 14 | NA
TGTGCCAGCAGCACCCAACAGGGGTTAAAGACTGAAGCTTTCTTT | CASSTQQGLKTEAFF | TRBV11-3 | TRBD1 | TRBJ1-1 | 15 | NA
TGCAGTGCTTCCTACTTTAGCGGCACCGGGGAGCTGTTTTTT | CSASYFSGTGELFF | TRBV20-1 | NA | TRBJ2-2 | 14 | NA
TGTGCCAACACAAGCGGAAAGTATGGTTACACCTTC | CANTSGKYGYTF | TRBV28 | NA | TRBJ1-2 | 12 | NA
TGTGCCAGCAGCAACGGACTGATTCAAGCTGAGCAGTTCTTC | CASSNGLIQAEQFF | TRBV7-2 | NA | TRBJ2-1 | 14 | NA
TGTGCCACCAGCCTAGATTCGGGGTTCGAAGGCTACACCTTC | CATSLDSGFEGYTF | TRBV7-8 | NA | TRBJ1-2 | 14 | NA
TGTGCCGGCCGAACAGGGTCACTGCCCCAGCATTTT | CAGRTGSLPQHF | TRBV6-5 | NA | TRBJ1-5 | 12 | once
TGTGCCAGCAGCGGAGGATGGGGACCTTACGAGCAGTACTTT | CASSGGWGPYEQYF | TRBV6-2/TRBV6-3 | NA | TRBJ2-7 | 14 | NA
TGTGCCAGCAGTTCCCTAATCGACTGGGACCGGGCAACTAATGAAAAACTGTTTTTT | CASSSLIDWDRATNEKLFF | TRBV12-3/TRBV12-4 | NA | TRBJ1-4 | 19 | many
TGTGCCTGCAGCTTAGATGCACAGGGTATGCAGTTCTTC | CACSLDAQGMQFF | TRBV11-2 | NA | TRBJ2-1 | 13 | NA
TGTGCAAGCAGTCGCCAGACAGGTGGAGACTACGAGCACTACTTC | CASSRQTGGDYEHYF | TRBV6-6 | NA | TRBJ2-7 | 15 | NA
TGCAGTGCTCAGCTCGATGACGAGCAGCCCCAGCATTTT | CSAQLDDEQPQHF | TRBV20-1 | NA | TRBJ1-5 | 13 | NA
TGTACCAGCAGGCCAAGGGGTCATAGCAATCAACCCCAGCATTTT | CTSRPRGHSNQPQHF | TRBV14 | NA | TRBJ1-5 | 15 | NA
TGTGCCAGCAGGGTTATTGATCAGCCCCAGCATTTT | CASRVIDQPQHF | TRBV6-6 | NA | TRBJ1-5 | 12 | medium-sized
TGCGCCAGCAGCCAAGATCAGGCTGGGTCGGTCACTGAAGTTTTCTTT | CASSQDQAGSVTEVFF | TRBV4-3 | NA | TRBJ1-1 | 16 | NA